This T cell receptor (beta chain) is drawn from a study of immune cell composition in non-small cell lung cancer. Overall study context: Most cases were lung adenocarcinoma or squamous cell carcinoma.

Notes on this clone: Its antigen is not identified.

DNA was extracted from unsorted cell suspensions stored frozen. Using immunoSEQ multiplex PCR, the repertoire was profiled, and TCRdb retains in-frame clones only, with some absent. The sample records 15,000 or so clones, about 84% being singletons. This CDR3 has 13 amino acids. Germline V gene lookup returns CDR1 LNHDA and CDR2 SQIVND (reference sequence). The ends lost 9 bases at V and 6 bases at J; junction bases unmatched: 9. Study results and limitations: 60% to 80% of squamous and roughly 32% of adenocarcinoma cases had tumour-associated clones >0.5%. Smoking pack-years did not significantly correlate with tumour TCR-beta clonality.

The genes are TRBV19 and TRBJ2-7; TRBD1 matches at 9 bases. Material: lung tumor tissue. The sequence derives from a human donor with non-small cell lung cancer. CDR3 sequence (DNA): TGTGCCAGCGGCGGGACAGGGTTTTCCGAGCAGTACTTC. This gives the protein CASGGTGFSEQYF.